These 21 T cell receptor beta chains share one sample of origin, sequenced in a study of response to subunit inactivated influenza vaccine. Via MiXCR, TCRdb re-called the RT-PCR reads, giving one row per CDR3 protein. The sample yields around 600,000 distinct CDR3 sequences, over 9% seen once. These data were also reused for a study on T cells expressing NK-cell markers. That work contributes: For TCR beta, cDNA was produced by 5'RACE template switching with UMIs.

The input for sequencing was PBMCs from blood, taken on the day of vaccination. The source is a man in his fifties or sixties who received an inactivated influenza vaccine.

A few counts support this clonotype. The rearrangement uses TRBV18 and TRBJ2-1; D gene unclear. With 2 bases removed from V and 0 bases from J, the gap between germline ends came to 8 bases. Germline-derived CDR1 and CDR2 are KGHSH and LQKENI. This CDR3 is 15 amino acids long. CDR3 loop: CASSPRVNSYNEQFF. The CDR3 coding sequence is TGTGCCAGCTCACCAAGGGTCAACTCCTACAATGAGCAGTTCTTC. Drawing the rest from reference TRBV18 and TRBJ2-1, the complete variable domain is NAGVMQNPRHLVRRRGQEARLRCSPMKGHSHVYWYRQLPEEGLKFMVYLQKENIIDESGMPKERFSAEFPKEGPSILRIQQVVRGDSAAYFCASSPRVNSYNEQFFGPGTRLTVL.

This clonotype was observed a few times. CDR3 in amino acids: CASSLQGFRETQYF. Written as DNA, the CDR3 is TGCGCCAGCAGCTTGCAGGGGTTTCGGGAGACCCAGTACTTC. The chain joins TRBV5-1 to TRBJ2-5; a possible D gene is TRBD1 (6 bases). V lost 1 base and J 5 bases, leaving 12 bases between the germline ends. Germline CDR1 and CDR2: SGHRS and YFSETQ. The CDR3 length is 14 residues.

This clonotype has just one count. V gene TRBV11-2 combines with J gene TRBJ1-1; weak D call: TRBD1 (5 bases). V lost 6 bases and J lost 1, with 12 bases in between. This CDR3 is 14 amino acids long. CDR1 is SGHAT, CDR2 FQNNGV, per germline. The CDR3 bases are TGTGCCAGCAGTATACAGGCCCGGAACACTGAAGCTTTCTTT. Amino acid sequence: CASSIQARNTEAFF. The full variable domain, completed using reference TRBV11-2 and TRBJ1-1, is EAGVAQSPRYKIIEKRQSVAFWCNPISGHATLYWYQQILGQGPKLLIQFQNNGVVDDSQLPKDRFSAERLKGVDSTLKIQPAKLEDSAVYLCASSIQARNTEAFFGQGTRLTVV.

This clonotype was counted at least ten times. The chain couples TRBV7-9 to TRBJ2-2; no firm D call. The germline V gene encodes CDR1 SEHNR and CDR2 FQNEAQ (reference sequence). This CDR3 has 16 residues. Trimming pared 11 bases from V and 0 bases from J, leaving 19 bases between. This CDR3 is CAGYTSDGTNTGELFF. The CDR3 DNA reads TGTGCCGGATATACCTCGGACGGAACGAACACCGGGGAGCTGTTTTTT.

V gene TRBV20-1 combines with J gene TRBJ2-5; possibly TRBD1 for D (6 bases). V lost 4 bases and J 1 base, leaving 13 bases between the germline ends. Germline lookup yields CDR1 DFQATT and CDR2 SNEGSKA (reference sequence). The CDR3 has 14 residues. The CDR3 spells CSANRGQIQETQYF. The CDR3 coding sequence is TGCAGTGCTAACCGTGGACAGATCCAAGAGACCCAGTACTTC.

This chain joins TRBV20-1 and TRBJ2-3; 14 nucleotides line up with TRBD2. CDR1 and CDR2 (germline): DFQATT, SNEGSKA (reference sequence). The CDR3 is 14 residues long. CDR3 region: CRIGLAGGPDTQYF. The DNA of the CDR3 is TGCAGGATTGGACTAGCGGGGGGCCCAGATACGCAGTATTTT.

This clonotype was seen many times. The chain uses TRBV6-5 and TRBJ2-5; TRBD1 might be the D (5 bases). The CDR3 covers 13 residues. The germline gives CDR1 MNHEY, CDR2 SVGAGI. V lost 2 bases and J lost 9, with 13 bases in between. CDR3 sequence reads: CASSYHDRRAQYF. In DNA form, the CDR3 reads TGTGCCAGCAGTTACCACGACCGCAGGGCCCAGTACTTC.

This clonotype was picked up a small number of times. The junction does not match germline at one end; this may be a read error. The chain recombines TRBV7-9 with TRBJ1-5, with no clear D. The germline CDR1 and CDR2 sequences are SEHNR and FQNEAQ (reference sequence). This CDR3 region has 9 residues. The CDR3 reads CASSLSHFF. In DNA form, the CDR3 reads TGTGCCAGCAGCTTAAGTCACTTTTTT.

The chain links TRBV20-1 to TRBJ2-7, with D perhaps being TRBD1 or TRBD2 (5 bases each). The germline CDR1 and CDR2 sequences are DFQATT and SNEGSKA (reference sequence). CDR3 length: 14 residues. With 5 bases removed from V and 1 base from J, the gap between germline ends came to 15 bases. CDR3 DNA sequence: TGCAGTGCTGGATCCAGGGAGACGTCCTACGAGCAGTACTTC. Translated: CSAGSRETSYEQYF.

This clonotype was seen ten or more times. The chain couples TRBV20-1 to TRBJ2-1; no firm D call. V lost 2 bases to trimming and J lost 10 bases, with 9 bases between them. CDR1 and CDR2 from the germline V gene are DFQATT and SNEGSKA (reference sequence). CDR3 length: 11 amino acids. Here the CDR3 DNA reads TGCAGTGCTAGAATCCTGGGAGAGCAGTTCTTC. Amino acid sequence: CSARILGEQFF.

This clonotype has just a few counts. The genes are TRBV9 and TRBJ2-4; 7 bases map to TRBD1. With V trimmed by 3 bases and J by 4 bases, 7 bases remained unmatched. Looked up from germline, CDR1 is SGDLS and CDR2 is YYNGEE. There are 15 residues in the CDR3. CDR3 DNA: TGTGCCAGCAGCGGCGCCGGGACAGTGAAAAACATTCAGTACTTC. Amino acids: CASSGAGTVKNIQYF.

This sequence joins TRBV7-2 and TRBJ2-7; 11 nucleotides agree with TRBD2. The CDR3 is 15 amino acids. The germline CDR1 and CDR2 sequences are SGHTA and FQGNSA. J was trimmed by 3 bases and V by 5 bases; bases with no gene match: 6. The CDR3 sequence: CASSRRLAGFYEQYF. The CDR3 coding sequence is TGTGCCAGCAGCCGACGACTAGCGGGATTCTACGAGCAGTACTTC.

The chain combines TRBV6-5 with TRBJ2-5; D gene unclear. This CDR3 spans 12 amino acids. With 4 bases removed from V and 9 bases from J, the gap between germline ends came to 12 bases. Germline V gene lookup returns CDR1 MNHEY and CDR2 SVGAGI. As DNA, the CDR3 is TGTGCCAGCAGTTCACACGAGTTGGCCCAGTACTTC. It yields the protein CASSSHELAQYF.

The genes are TRBV20-1 and TRBJ2-7; perhaps D is TRBD1 or TRBD2 (5 bases each). The CDR3 sequence is 13 residues long. Germline V CDR1 and CDR2: DFQATT, SNEGSKA (reference sequence). V was cut by 6 bases and J by 3 bases, with 15 bases left in between. Here the CDR3 DNA reads TGCAGTGCCGAGGGACCAAATAGCTACGAGCAGTACTTC. Translating gives CSAEGPNSYEQYF.

A few counts support this clonotype. This chain uses TRBV5-5 with TRBJ1-1, with TRBD1 matching 7 bases. The CDR3 length is 18 residues. Germline CDR1 is SGHKS and CDR2 is YYEKEE (reference sequence). J gave up 1 base and V 1 base, and 13 bases lay outside the gene matches. In nucleotides, the CDR3 is TGTGCCAGCAGCTTGAGGATCTTGGGACAGTTTGAGAACACTGAAGCTTTCTTT. This gives the protein CASSLRILGQFENTEAFF. Variable domain in full (rest from reference TRBV5-5 and TRBJ1-1): DAGVTQSPTHLIKTRGQQVTLRCSPISGHKSVSWYQQVLGQGPQFIFQYYEKEERGRGNFPDRFSARQFPNYSSELNVNALLLGDSALYLCASSLRILGQFENTEAFFGQGTRLTVV.

There are a few counts of this clonotype. This chain links TRBV12-3 or TRBV12-4 with TRBJ2-7, with 7 bases that match TRBD1. V dropped 6 bases and J dropped 5; count of bases not matched to a gene: 10. The CDR3 is 14 residues long. CDR3 amino acids: CASSRQGISHEQYF. The CDR3 DNA follows: TGTGCCAGCAGCCGACAGGGAATAAGCCACGAGCAGTACTTC.

There are many counts of this clonotype. V usage is TRBV7-3 and J usage is TRBJ2-3; TRBD1 might be the D (6 bases). CDR3 length: 15 amino acids. The V gene's germline CDR1 is SGHTA and CDR2 FQGTGA. Deletions cut 2 bases from V and 2 bases from J, with 11 bases between. Here the CDR3 reads CASSLVGQPTDTQYF. Here the CDR3 DNA reads TGTGCCAGCAGCTTAGTTGGACAGCCCACAGATACGCAGTATTTT.

This sequence joins TRBV19 and TRBJ1-1; D might be TRBD1 (6 bases). The germline gives CDR1 LNHDA, CDR2 SQIVND (reference sequence). The CDR3 covers 16 residues. With 3 bases removed from V and 0 bases from J, the gap between germline ends came to 14 bases. CDR3 sequence: CASSIGGHPMNTEAFF. The CDR3 DNA sequence: TGTGCCAGTAGTATCGGGGGGCACCCTATGAACACTGAAGCTTTCTTT.

This clonotype was counted ten times or more. The rearrangement joins TRBV4-3 to TRBJ2-1; possibly TRBD1 or TRBD2 for D (5 bases each). The germline V and J ends were trimmed by 3 bases and 5 bases, with 11 bases remaining between them. CDR3 size: 14 residues. Germline V gives CDR1 LGHNA, CDR2 YSLEER. CDR3 nucleotides: TGCGCCAGCAGCCACCGGGACCGACACAATGAGCAGTTCTTC. It encodes CASSHRDRHNEQFF.

This clonotype showed up just a few times. CDR3 sequence (DNA): TGTGCCAGCAGCCGGGCGGGGAGAGGAAATCAGCCCCAGCATTTT. This codes for CASSRAGRGNQPQHF. The V and J genes are TRBV7-2 and TRBJ1-5, with D unresolved. Germline-derived CDR1 and CDR2 are SGHTA and FQGNSA. The germline V and J ends were trimmed by 5 bases and 4 bases, with 15 bases remaining between them. CDR3 length: 15 amino acids.

The sample holds many counts of this clonotype. The chain links TRBV12-3 or TRBV12-4 to TRBJ2-1, with 14 bases fitting TRBD2. The CDR3 spans 18 residues. The V and J ends lost 7 bases and 0 bases, in that order; junction bases with no gene match: 8. The CDR3, as DNA: TGTGCCAGCACGAGACTAGCGGGAGGGTCTTACTCCTACAATGAGCAGTTCTTC. This encodes CASTRLAGGSYSYNEQFF.